Given below is one TCR beta chain in context. Its antigen is not known. Alongside a J-beta primer mix, a sample-barcoded 5' primer served in a second PCR lasting about 6 to 11 cycles. MiXCR was run by TCRdb on the 5' RACE reads, yielding one entry per CDR3 protein. The sample lists 1.5 million to 2 million distinct CDR3 sequences, roughly 49% occurring once. This specimen belongs to a study of blood T cells in healthy people across ages. From germline, CDR1 is MNHNS and CDR2 SASEGT. The V and J ends lost 2 bases and 1 base, in that order; junction bases with no gene match: 4. The CDR3 runs to 16 residues. Findings and limits, study-wide: Roughly linearly, TCR beta diversity per million T cells fell as age increased.

This TCR was recovered from a middle-aged woman in good health. This sequence joins TRBV6-1 and TRBJ2-3, with TRBD2 matching over 9 bases. The sequenced sample consisted of blood. The CDR3 DNA follows: TGTGCCAGCAGTGAATGGTGGACTAGCGGCACAGATACGCAGTATTTT. Protein sequence: CASSEWWTSGTDTQYF.